Included here is one T cell receptor (beta chain) sequence, with context. The method was immunoSEQ multiplex PCR; TCRdb's version includes in-frame clones alone and lacks a portion of them. The repertoire has roughly 130,000 clones, around four fifths of them found once; the top ten carry approximately 3%. The CDR3 has 14 residues. Per the germline V gene, CDR1 is LNHDA and CDR2 is SQIVND (reference sequence). V shed 8 bases and J shed 1 base, with 12 bases lying between them. The data were taken from a study of blood T cell repertoires in COVID-19. Those enrolled, adults aged about 18 to 89 years, came from around 25 US areas.

This chain uses TRBV19 with TRBJ1-3; no definite D call. The sample taken for sequencing was PBMCs or T cells enriched from blood (not recorded which). This clonotype originated in a woman aged 50 to 60 with acute COVID-19. CDR3 sequence reads: CASARDLSGNTIYF. As DNA, the CDR3 is TGTGCCAGTGCTCGGGATTTATCTGGAAACACCATATATTTT.